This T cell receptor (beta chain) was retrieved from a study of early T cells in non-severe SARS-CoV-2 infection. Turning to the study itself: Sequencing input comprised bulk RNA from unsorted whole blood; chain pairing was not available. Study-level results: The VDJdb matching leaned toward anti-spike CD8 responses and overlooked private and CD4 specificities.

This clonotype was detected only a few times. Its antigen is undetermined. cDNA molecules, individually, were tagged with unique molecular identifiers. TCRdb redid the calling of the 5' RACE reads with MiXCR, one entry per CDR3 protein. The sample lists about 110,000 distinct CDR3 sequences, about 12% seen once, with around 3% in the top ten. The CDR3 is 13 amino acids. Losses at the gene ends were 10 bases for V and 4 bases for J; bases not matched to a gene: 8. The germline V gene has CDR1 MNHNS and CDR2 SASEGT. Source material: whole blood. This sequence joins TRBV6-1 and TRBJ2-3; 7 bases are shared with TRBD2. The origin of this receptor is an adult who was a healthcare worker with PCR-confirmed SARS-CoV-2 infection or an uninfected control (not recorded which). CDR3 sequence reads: CATRAGVADTQYF. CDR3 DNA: TGTGCCACCCGTGCGGGGGTGGCAGATACGCAGTATTTT.